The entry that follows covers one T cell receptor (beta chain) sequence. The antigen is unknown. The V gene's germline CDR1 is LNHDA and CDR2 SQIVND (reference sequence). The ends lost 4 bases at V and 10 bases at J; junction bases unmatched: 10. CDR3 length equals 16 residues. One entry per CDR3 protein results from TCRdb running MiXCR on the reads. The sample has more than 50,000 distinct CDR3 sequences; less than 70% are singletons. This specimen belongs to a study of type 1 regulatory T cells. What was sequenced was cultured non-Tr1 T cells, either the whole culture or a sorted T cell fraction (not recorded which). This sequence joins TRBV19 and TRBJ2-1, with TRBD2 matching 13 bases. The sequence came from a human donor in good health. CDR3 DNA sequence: TGTGCCAGTAGTAGCCAACTAGCGGGAGGGCCTCGGGAGCAGTTCTTC. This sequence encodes CASSSQLAGGPREQFF.